This T cell receptor (beta chain) was retrieved from a study of cytomegalovirus exposure and HLA in healthy donors. Study-wide results and caveats: TRBV6-2, TRBV6-3 and some other V segments were excluded as indistinguishable. More clonal expansion characterized HLA-associated TCR beta chains than equally common others in a later analysis.

Germline loops: CDR1 SQVTM, CDR2 ANQGSEA. CDR3 size: 15 residues. Trimming cost V 4 bases and J 4 bases; bases outside gene matches: 8. The PCR used 60 Vbeta and 13 Jbeta primers. Some clones are missing from TCRdb's copy, which holds only in-frame ones; the method was immunoSEQ multiplex PCR. The top ten clones hold more than 10% of a sample with 120,000 to 150,000 clones, more than 60% of them seen once. A remark on this clone: Its antigen is not identified.

Nominally healthy donors provided the samples, though records likely missed some immune exposures. The TCR comes from a man between 35 and 55 years old in good health and CMV-seropositive. The genes are TRBV29-1 and TRBJ2-1; 9 nucleotides line up with TRBD2. Sequencing used PBMCs. The DNA of the CDR3 is TGCAGCGTTGCTCTGGCCCTAGCGGGGTACAATGAGCAGTTCTTC. The encoded protein is CSVALALAGYNEQFF.